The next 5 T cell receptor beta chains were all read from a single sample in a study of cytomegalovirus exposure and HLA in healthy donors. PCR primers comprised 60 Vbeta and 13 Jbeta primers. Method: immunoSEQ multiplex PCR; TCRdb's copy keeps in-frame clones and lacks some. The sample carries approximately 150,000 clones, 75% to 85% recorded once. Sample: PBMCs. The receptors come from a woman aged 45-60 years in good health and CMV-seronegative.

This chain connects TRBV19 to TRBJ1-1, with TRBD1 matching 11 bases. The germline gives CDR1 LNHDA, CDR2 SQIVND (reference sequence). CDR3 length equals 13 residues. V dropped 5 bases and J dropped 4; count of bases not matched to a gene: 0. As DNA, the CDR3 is TGTGCCAGTAGTGGGACAGGGGGCACTGAAGCTTTCTTT. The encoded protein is CASSGTGGTEAFF.

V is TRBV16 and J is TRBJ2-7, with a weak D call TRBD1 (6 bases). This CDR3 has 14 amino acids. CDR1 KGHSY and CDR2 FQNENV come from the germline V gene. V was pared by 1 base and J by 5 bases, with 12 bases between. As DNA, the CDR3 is TGTGCCAGCAGCCAATGGCACAGGGTGAACGAGCAGTACTTC. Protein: CASSQWHRVNEQYF.

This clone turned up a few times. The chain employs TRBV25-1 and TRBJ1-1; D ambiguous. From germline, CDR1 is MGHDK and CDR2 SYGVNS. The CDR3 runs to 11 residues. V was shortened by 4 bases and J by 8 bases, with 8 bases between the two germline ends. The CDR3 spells CASSVGPEAFF. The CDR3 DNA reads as TGTGCCAGCAGTGTCGGTCCCGAAGCTTTCTTT.

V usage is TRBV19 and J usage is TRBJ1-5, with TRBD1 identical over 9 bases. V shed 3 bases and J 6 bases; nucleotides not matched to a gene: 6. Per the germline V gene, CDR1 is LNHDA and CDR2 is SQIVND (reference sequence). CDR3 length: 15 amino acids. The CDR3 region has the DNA TGTGCCAGTAGTATGTGGACAGGGGTGGGTCAGCCCCAGCATTTT. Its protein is CASSMWTGVGQPQHF.

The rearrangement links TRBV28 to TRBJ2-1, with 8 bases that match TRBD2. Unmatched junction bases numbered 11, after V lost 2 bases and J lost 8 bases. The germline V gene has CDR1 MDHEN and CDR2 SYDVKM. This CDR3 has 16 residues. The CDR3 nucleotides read TGTGCCAGCAGTTTACTTACGCGGGGGGCCTCATATGAGCAGTTCTTC. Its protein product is CASSLLTRGASYEQFF.